This is a list of T cell receptor beta chains from one sample in a study of cytomegalovirus exposure and HLA in healthy donors. The repertoire was sequenced with immunoSEQ multiplex PCR; TCRdb's copy has only in-frame clones and lacks some. The sample holds tens of thousands of clones, around 77% seen once. The specimen sequenced was PBMCs. The source is a man aged 30 to 45 in good health and CMV-seronegative. CDR3s include the opening cysteine and the closing phenylalanine or tryptophan. The order of the fields is CDR3 length, clone size, V gene, J gene, CDR3 protein. Clone size is stated in some rows and not others, as once, few, many or a class when expanded.

>15|few|TRBV5-1|TRBJ2-4
CASSRQGADENIQYF
>20|-|TRBV10-3|TRBJ2-2
CAIRDGTGTSPNKHAGELFF
>14|few|TRBV28|TRBJ2-1
CASSASGMIGEQFF
>15|-|TRBV5-4|TRBJ2-3
CASSTDSPRTDTQYF
>16|-|TRBV5-6|TRBJ1-4
CASSLEGQGGNEKLFF
>13|-|TRBV4-1|TRBJ1-5
CASSQQGNQPQHF
>15|-|TRBV2|TRBJ2-2
CASSERMGADGELFF
>14|-|TRBV6-1|TRBJ1-2
CASIGTGGDYGYTF
>15|-|TRBV6-5|TRBJ2-6
CASSFTDSGANVLTF
>15|-|TRBV2|TRBJ1-4
CASSRRTGNQSKLFF
>15|few|TRBV6-5|TRBJ2-7
CASSQQAGVIYEQYF
>12|-|TRBV5-5|TRBJ2-5
CASSLLKETQYF
>17|-|TRBV7-2|TRBJ1-2
CASSLSPVPRANYGYTF
>12|-|TRBV19|TRBJ2-1
CATGTTNDEQFF
>15|-|TRBV4-3|TRBJ2-3
CASSQVPIPTDTQYF
>13|-|TRBV12-5|TRBJ1-1
CASGSSGGTEAFF
>15|-|TRBV5-1|TRBJ2-1
CASSFSRITYNEQFF
>18|-|TRBV7-2|TRBJ2-1
CASSLVIGTSGRRNEQFF
>14|few|TRBV19|TRBJ1-2
CASSIWTANYGYTF
>14|-|TRBV2|TRBJ2-1
CASSALAMGNEQFF
>15|-|TRBV11-3|TRBJ1-6
CASSPVVRVNSPLHF
>15|-|TRBV28|TRBJ2-3
CASATDRGFTDTQYF
>15|-|TRBV7-8|TRBJ1-1
CASSATGGSNTEAFF
>17|-|TRBV15|TRBJ2-7
CATSRDRGTGGLDEQYF